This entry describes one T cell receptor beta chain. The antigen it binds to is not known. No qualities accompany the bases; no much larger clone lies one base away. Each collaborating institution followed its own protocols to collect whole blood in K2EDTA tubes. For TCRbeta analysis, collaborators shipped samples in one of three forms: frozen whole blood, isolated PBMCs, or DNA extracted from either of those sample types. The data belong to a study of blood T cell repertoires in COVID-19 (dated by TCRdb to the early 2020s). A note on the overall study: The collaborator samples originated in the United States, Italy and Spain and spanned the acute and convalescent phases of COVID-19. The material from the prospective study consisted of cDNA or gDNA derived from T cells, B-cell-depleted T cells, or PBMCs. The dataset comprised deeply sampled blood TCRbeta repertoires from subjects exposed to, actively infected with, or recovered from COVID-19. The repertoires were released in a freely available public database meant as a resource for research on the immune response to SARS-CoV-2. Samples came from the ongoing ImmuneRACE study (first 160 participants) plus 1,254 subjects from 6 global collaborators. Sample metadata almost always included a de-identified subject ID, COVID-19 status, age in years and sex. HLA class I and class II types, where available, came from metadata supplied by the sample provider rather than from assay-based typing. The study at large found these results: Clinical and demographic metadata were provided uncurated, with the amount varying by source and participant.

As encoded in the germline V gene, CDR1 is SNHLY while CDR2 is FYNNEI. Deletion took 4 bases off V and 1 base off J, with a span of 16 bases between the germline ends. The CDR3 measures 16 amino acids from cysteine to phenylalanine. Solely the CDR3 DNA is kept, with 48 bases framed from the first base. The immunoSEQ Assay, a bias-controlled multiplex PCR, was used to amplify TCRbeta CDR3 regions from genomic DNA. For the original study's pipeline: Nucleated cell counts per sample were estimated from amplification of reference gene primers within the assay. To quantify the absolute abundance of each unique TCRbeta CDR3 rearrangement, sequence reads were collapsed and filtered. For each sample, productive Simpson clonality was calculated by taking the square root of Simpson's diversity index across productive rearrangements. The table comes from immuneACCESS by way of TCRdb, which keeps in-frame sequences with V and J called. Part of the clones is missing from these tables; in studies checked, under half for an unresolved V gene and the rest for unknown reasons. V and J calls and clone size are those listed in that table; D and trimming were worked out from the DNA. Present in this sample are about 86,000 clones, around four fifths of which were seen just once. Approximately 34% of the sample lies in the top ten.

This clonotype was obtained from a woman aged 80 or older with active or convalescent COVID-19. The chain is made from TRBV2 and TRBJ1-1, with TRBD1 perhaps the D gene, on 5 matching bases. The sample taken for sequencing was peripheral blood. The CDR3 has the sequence CASSAGGVEPNTEAFF. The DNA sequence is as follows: TGTGCCAGCAGTGCGGGGGGGGTCGAACCGAACACTGAAGCTTTCTTT. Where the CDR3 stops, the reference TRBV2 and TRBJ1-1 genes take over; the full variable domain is EPEVTQTPSHQVTQMGQEVILRCVPISNHLYFYWYRQILGQKVEFLVSFYNNEISEKSEIFDDQFSVERPDGSNFTLKIRSTKLEDSAMYFCASSAGGVEPNTEAFFGQGTRLTVV.